What follows describes a single T cell receptor beta chain. Molecular barcoding with unique molecular identifiers was used for the TCRbeta library. MiXCR was run by TCRdb on the PCR reads, yielding one entry per CDR3 protein. Of 360,000 or so distinct CDR3 sequences listed, around 20% are singletons. The record originates from a study of T-cell reconstitution after alpha-beta-depleted transplantation in children. The V gene end was trimmed by 3 bases and the J gene end by 5 bases; junction bases not matched to a gene: 6. CDR1 MGHDK and CDR2 SYGVNS come from the germline V gene. The CDR3 consists of 16 residues.

The gene calls are TRBV25-1 and TRBJ2-5, with 13 bases lining up with TRBD2. This specimen consisted of PBMCs from the stem cell graft donor, obtained from the stem cell graft. The receptor was isolated from a human donor who donated a stem cell graft to a child with acute myeloid leukemia. CDR3 residues: CASSDRTSGRRETQYF. The CDR3 coding sequence is TGTGCCAGCAGTGACAGGACTAGCGGGAGAAGGGAGACCCAGTACTTC.